Below, 19 T cell receptor beta chains from the same sample are listed, as sequenced in a study of CD8 T cells in ankylosing spondylitis. TCRdb reanalysed the 5' RACE reads using MiXCR and keeps one entry per CDR3 protein. This sample has about 540,000 distinct CDR3 sequences, with roughly 13% found just once. These receptors lack a known antigen. Study observations and caveats: Characteristic, it appeared, of ankylosing spondylitis blood was a TCR beta motif of eight highly homologous variants.

Sequencing input: blood, either unsorted or a sorted T cell fraction (not recorded which). The receptors originated from a male donor with ankylosing spondylitis.

This clonotype was found a few times. The V call is TRBV29-1, the J call TRBJ1-2; D possibly corresponds to TRBD1 (5 bases). V was clipped by 6 bases and J by 7 bases, with 15 bases between them. Germline assignment: CDR1 SQVTM and CDR2 ANQGSEA. The CDR3 is 12 residues long. CDR3 loop: CSVSDTFGGYTF. CDR3 DNA sequence: TGCAGCGTATCGGACACCTTCGGTGGCTACACCTTC.

This clonotype occurred a few times. The chain employs TRBV2 and TRBJ2-3; D is unresolved. The CDR3 sequence is 14 residues long. Looked up from germline, CDR1 is SNHLY and CDR2 is FYNNEI. The V and J ends lost 5 bases and 7 bases respectively, with 16 bases between them. The CDR3 DNA is TGTGCCAGCAGTCAAGACGGGCTCGATTATACGCAGTATTTT. Translation gives CASSQDGLDYTQYF.

Details on this clonotype: This could be a read error, since a much larger clone is one nucleotide away. The chain couples TRBV5-1 to TRBJ2-1, with 14 nucleotides matching TRBD2. Germline CDR1 is SGHRS and CDR2 is YFSETQ. CDR3 length equals 19 residues. CDR3 residues: CASSSYGTSGSSGGNAQFF. The CDR3 DNA reads TGCGCCAGCAGCTCCTACGGGACTAGCGGGAGTTCTGGGGGTAATGCGCAGTTCTTC. Full variable domain (remainder filled in from reference TRBV5-1 and TRBJ2-1): KAGVTQTPRYLIKTRGQQVTLSCSPISGHRSVSWYQQTPGQGLQFLFEYFSETQRNKGNFPGRFSGRQFSNSRSEMNVSTLELGDSALYLCASSSYGTSGSSGGNAQFFGPGTRLTVL.

The sample holds a few counts of this clonotype. The rearrangement uses TRBV5-1 and TRBJ1-2; the D is unclear. This CDR3 comprises 12 residues. Trimming removed 0 bases from V and 9 bases from J, with 9 bases in between. Germline-derived CDR1 and CDR2 are SGHRS and YFSETQ. CDR3 loop: CASSLDWGSYTF. CDR3 sequence (DNA): TGCGCCAGCAGCTTGGATTGGGGTAGCTACACCTTC. The full variable domain, in which reference TRBV5-1 and TRBJ1-2 provide the parts outside the CDR3, is KAGVTQTPRYLIKTRGQQVTLSCSPISGHRSVSWYQQTPGQGLQFLFEYFSETQRNKGNFPGRFSGRQFSNSRSEMNVSTLELGDSALYLCASSLDWGSYTFGSGTRLTVV.

This clonotype showed up just a few times. This rearrangement joins TRBV28 to TRBJ1-1; no definite D call. Germline CDR1 reads MDHEN; CDR2 reads SYDVKM. Trimming stripped 2 bases from V and 4 bases from J, with 11 bases between. The CDR3 extends over 14 amino acids. CDR3 amino acids: CASSLGQLSTEAFF. CDR3 nucleotides: TGTGCCAGCAGTTTAGGCCAGCTAAGCACTGAAGCTTTCTTT. The whole variable domain, filled in from reference TRBV28 and TRBJ1-1, reads DVKVTQSSRYLVKRTGEKVFLECVQDMDHENMFWYRQDPGLGLRLIYFSYDVKMKEKGDIPEGYSVSREKKERFSLILESASTNQTSMYLCASSLGQLSTEAFFGQGTRLTVV.

This clonotype has only a few counts. The chain has TRBV5-4 and TRBJ2-1; unclear D gene. The germline gives CDR1 SGHNT, CDR2 YYREEE (reference sequence). The germline V and J ends were trimmed by 0 bases and 8 bases, with 9 bases remaining between them. This CDR3 has 13 residues. The CDR3 DNA reads as TGTGCCAGCAGCTTGGCGGACGTGGATGAGCAGTTCTTC. Its translation is CASSLADVDEQFF.

V usage is TRBV20-1 and J usage is TRBJ1-2, with 11 bases fitting TRBD1. The CDR3 runs to 16 residues. V gave up 5 bases and J gave up 3 bases; unmatched junction bases: 11. Germline loops: CDR1 DFQATT, CDR2 SNEGSKA (reference sequence). CDR3 nucleotides: TGCAGTGCTCAATGGACAGGGGGCCCCGCCGACTATGGCTACACCTTC. This gives the protein CSAQWTGGPADYGYTF.

This clonotype has only one observation. The chain uses TRBV20-1 and TRBJ2-7, with D possibly TRBD2 on 5 matching bases. V dropped 6 bases and J dropped 0 bases, with 15 bases sitting between them. Germline V gene sequence: CDR1 DFQATT, CDR2 SNEGSKA (reference sequence). This CDR3 is built from 14 residues. In nucleotides, the CDR3 is TGCAGTGCCATCGATTCGGGGAGCTCCTACGAGCAGTACTTC. It encodes CSAIDSGSSYEQYF.

This clonotype turned up a few times. This chain uses TRBV20-1 with TRBJ1-1, with D possibly matching TRBD1 (5 bases). This CDR3 is built from 12 residues. Germline CDR1 and CDR2: DFQATT and SNEGSKA (reference sequence). V shed 7 bases and J shed 4 bases, with 13 bases lying between them. CDR3 in DNA: TGCAGTGTCTGGGGGGGGGTCACTGAAGCTTTCTTT. Its protein product is CSVWGGVTEAFF.

Many counts were recorded for this clonotype. The chain recombines TRBV28 with TRBJ2-2; D uncertain. Germline V gene lookup returns CDR1 MDHEN and CDR2 SYDVKM. This CDR3 contains 14 residues. V was pared by 6 bases and J by 4 bases, with 12 bases between. CDR3 protein: CASSDNQVTGELFF. The CDR3 nucleotides read TGTGCCAGCAGCGACAACCAGGTCACCGGGGAGCTGTTTTTT.

The V call is TRBV13, the J call TRBJ1-1; 7 nucleotides line up with TRBD1. From germline, CDR1 is PRHDT and CDR2 FYEKMQ (reference sequence). CDR3 length equals 15 residues. Unmatched junction bases numbered 6, after V lost 5 bases and J lost 0 bases. CDR3 amino acids: CASSLTGEMNTEAFF. The CDR3 nucleotides read TGTGCCAGCAGCCTAACAGGGGAAATGAACACTGAAGCTTTCTTT. Supplemented by reference TRBV13 and TRBJ1-1, the full variable domain reads AAGVIQSPRHLIKEKRETATLKCYPIPRHDTVYWYQQGPGQDPQFLISFYEKMQSDKGSIPDRFSAQQFSDYHSELNMSSLELGDSALYFCASSLTGEMNTEAFFGQGTRLTVV.

This clonotype was observed many times. The chain carries TRBV12-3 or TRBV12-4 and TRBJ2-5, with TRBD2 matching over 8 bases. CDR3 length equals 12 residues. The trim removed 6 bases at V and 6 bases at J, leaving 3 bases unmatched. The CDR3 bases are TGTGCCAGCAGAGAGCGGGAGAAGACCCAGTACTTC. It encodes CASREREKTQYF.

At least ten counts were recorded for this clonotype. This chain connects TRBV12-3 or TRBV12-4 to TRBJ2-3; D is uncertain. V was cut by 3 bases and J by 3 bases, with 7 bases left in between. The CDR3 sequence is 13 residues long. In DNA form, the CDR3 reads TGTGCCAGCAGTTTCCCCGGGACAGATACGCAGTATTTT. It is translated as CASSFPGTDTQYF.

The V gene is TRBV7-2, the J gene TRBJ2-3; 10 bases fit TRBD2. Germline assignment: CDR1 SGHTA and CDR2 FQGNSA. Trimming at V came to 1 base and at J to 2 bases, leaving 3 bases not matched to a gene. The CDR3 length is 16 residues. This CDR3 is CASSLDLAGVTDTQYF. The CDR3 coding sequence is TGTGCCAGCAGCTTAGACCTAGCGGGAGTCACAGATACGCAGTATTTT.

This clonotype came up a few times. The chain links TRBV7-2 to TRBJ2-1; 7 nucleotides line up with TRBD2. The V gene's germline CDR1 is SGHTA and CDR2 FQGNSA. This CDR3 comprises 17 residues. With 5 bases clipped from V and 1 base from J, the junction kept 11 bases outside the gene matches. The CDR3 loop reads CASSLRLARSSYNEQFF. Written as DNA, the CDR3 is TGTGCCAGCAGCCTTCGACTAGCCAGGAGTTCCTACAATGAGCAGTTCTTC.

The sample holds many counts of this clonotype. The CDR3 loop reads CASSLGAGSTGELFF. The CDR3 DNA is TGCGCCAGCAGCTTGGGAGCGGGAAGCACCGGGGAGCTGTTTTTT. The V gene is TRBV5-1, the J gene TRBJ2-2, with 7 bases fitting TRBD2. Germline CDR1 SGHRS, CDR2 YFSETQ. J gave up 4 bases and V 0 bases, and 3 bases lay outside the gene matches. This CDR3 is 15 amino acids long.

The table lists this clonotype with many counts. The gene calls are TRBV27 and TRBJ1-1; the D is unclear. The CDR3 runs to 14 residues. V was cut by 2 bases and J by 0 bases, with 7 bases left in between. Germline CDR1 and CDR2: MNHEY and SMNVEV (reference sequence). DNA of the CDR3: TGTGCCAGCAGTTTAACCAGACTGAACACTGAAGCTTTCTTT. Its translation is CASSLTRLNTEAFF.

The chain recombines TRBV29-1 with TRBJ2-1; the match to TRBD2 covers 10 bases. Germline lookup yields CDR1 SQVTM and CDR2 ANQGSEA. With 1 base clipped from V and 7 bases from J, the junction kept 10 bases outside the gene matches. The CDR3 consists of 16 residues. In DNA form, the CDR3 reads TGCAGCGTTGAAGGGAGAGCGGGAGGGCCGAGGAATGAGCAGTTCTTC. Protein sequence: CSVEGRAGGPRNEQFF.

The rearrangement uses TRBV2 and TRBJ2-3, with D hard to call. Germline V gene data show CDR1 as SNHLY and CDR2 as FYNNEI. Deletions cut 8 bases from V and 4 bases from J, with 10 bases between. The CDR3 sequence is 12 residues long. The CDR3 sequence: CASGSIPDTQYF. CDR3 nucleotide sequence: TGTGCCAGCGGGTCTATTCCAGATACGCAGTATTTT.